These 30 T cell receptor beta chains were all obtained from the same sample, sequenced in a study of blood T cell repertoires in COVID-19. Clones were sequenced by immunoSEQ multiplex PCR, and TCRdb holds only the in-frame ones, with some missing. The repertoire holds about 120,000 clones, over 60% seen once, with about 4% in the top ten. The material sequenced was peripheral blood. The receptors were sampled from a woman of 80 years or more with acute or convalescent COVID-19.

This chain links TRBV7-2 with TRBJ1-4; D is unresolved. There are 15 residues in the CDR3. The V gene lost 1 base and the J gene lost 0 bases, with 6 bases spanning the gap. Germline V gene sequence: CDR1 SGHTA, CDR2 FQGNSA. CDR3 DNA: TGTGCCAGCAGCTTAGGGGCAACAACTAATGAAAAACTGTTTTTT. Protein: CASSLGATTNEKLFF.

The chain has TRBV2 and TRBJ2-5; perhaps TRBD2 as D (5 bases). The CDR3 extends over 14 amino acids. V was shortened by 4 bases and J by 5 bases, with 14 bases between the two germline ends. The germline V gene has CDR1 SNHLY and CDR2 FYNNEI. The CDR3 protein is CASSASRSGETQYF. The CDR3 coding sequence is TGTGCCAGCAGTGCTAGCCGATCGGGGGAGACCCAGTACTTC. Looking up the rest from reference TRBV2 and TRBJ2-5 gives the full variable domain: EPEVTQTPSHQVTQMGQEVILRCVPISNHLYFYWYRQILGQKVEFLVSFYNNEISEKSEIFDDQFSVERPDGSNFTLKIRSTKLEDSAMYFCASSASRSGETQYFGPGTRLLVL.

The chain has TRBV6-2 or TRBV6-3 and TRBJ2-7; the D gene is possibly TRBD2 (6 bases). V lost 4 bases and J lost 9, with 10 bases in between. CDR1 is MNHEY, CDR2 SVGEGT, per germline. The CDR3 has 11 amino acids. The CDR3 here is CASSSSVPQYF. DNA of the CDR3: TGTGCCAGCAGTTCTAGCGTTCCGCAGTACTTC.

The chain links TRBV6-5 to TRBJ1-4; D is unclear. Trimming stripped 0 bases from V and 7 bases from J, with 15 bases between. The CDR3 is made up of 16 amino acids. Germline CDR1 MNHEY, CDR2 SVGAGI. CDR3 in amino acids: CASSYSWADGGEKLFF. In DNA form, the CDR3 reads TGTGCCAGCAGTTACTCGTGGGCGGACGGAGGTGAAAAACTGTTTTTT.

V usage is TRBV15 and J usage is TRBJ2-1; the match to TRBD2 covers 7 bases. CDR1 and CDR2 from the germline V gene are LNHNV and YYDKDF (reference sequence). Unmatched junction bases numbered 3, after V lost 1 base and J lost 0 bases. The CDR3 runs 16 residues. The DNA of the CDR3 is TGTGCCACCAGCAGAGTAGGCGGGGGCTCCTACAATGAGCAGTTCTTC. Protein: CATSRVGGGSYNEQFF.

CDR3 residues: CASSLGGYRADEQYF. The CDR3 nucleotides are TGTGCCAGCAGCTTAGGTGGGTACAGGGCCGACGAGCAGTACTTC. The genes are TRBV7-9 and TRBJ2-7, with a possible D match to TRBD1 (6 bases). Trimming removed 1 base at V and 5 bases at J, with 15 bases between. There are 15 residues in the CDR3. CDR1 SEHNR and CDR2 FQNEAQ come from the germline V gene (reference sequence).

Only a few counts were recorded for this clone. The V call is TRBV4-2, the J call TRBJ1-1, with no clear D. The ends were cut back, 4 bases at V and 1 base at J, with 10 bases in the middle. CDR1 is LGHNA, CDR2 YNFKEQ, per germline. The CDR3 consists of 14 residues. In nucleotides, the CDR3 is TGTGCCAGCAGCCCCTTAGCACAGAACACTGAAGCTTTCTTT. This gives the protein CASSPLAQNTEAFF.

The CDR3 DNA is TGTGCCAGCAAAGGGGAAATTCAGCCCCAGCATTTT. This gives the protein CASKGEIQPQHF. This rearrangement joins TRBV6-6 to TRBJ1-5; D possibly corresponds to TRBD1 (5 bases). Germline V CDR1 and CDR2: MNHNY, SVGAGI (reference sequence). The CDR3 totals 12 residues. V dropped 7 bases and J dropped 6 bases, with 10 bases sitting between them.

The CDR3 reads CASSVGQGVPNEKLFF. CDR3 DNA: TGTGCCAGCAGCGTGGGACAGGGCGTACCAAATGAAAAACTGTTTTTT. V and J are TRBV9 and TRBJ1-4, with TRBD1 identical over 9 bases. J gave up 5 bases and V 2 bases, and 7 bases lay outside the gene matches. Germline V lookup: CDR1 SGDLS, CDR2 YYNGEE. The CDR3 sequence is 16 residues long.

The chain uses TRBV28 and TRBJ1-1, with D uncertain. V lost 5 bases, J lost 0 bases, and 10 bases lay in between. The CDR3 has 14 residues. In germline, CDR1 is MDHEN, CDR2 SYDVKM. CDR3 bases: TGTGCCAGCAGTCCCCGGGTCCTGAACACTGAAGCTTTCTTT. The encoded protein is CASSPRVLNTEAFF. The full variable domain, with the rest looked up from reference TRBV28 and TRBJ1-1, is DVKVTQSSRYLVKRTGEKVFLECVQDMDHENMFWYRQDPGLGLRLIYFSYDVKMKEKGDIPEGYSVSREKKERFSLILESASTNQTSMYLCASSPRVLNTEAFFGQGTRLTVV.

The rearrangement uses TRBV7-8 and TRBJ1-5; 10 bases agree with TRBD1. Looked up from germline, CDR1 is SGHVS and CDR2 is FQNEAQ. The junction had 6 bases not matched to a gene; V was cut back by 2 bases and J by 5 bases. The CDR3 sequence is 16 residues long. CDR3 coding DNA: TGTGCCAGCAGCTTACCATCCGGGACAGGGGATCAGCCCCAGCATTTT. Encoded protein: CASSLPSGTGDQPQHF.

This clone was detected only a few times. J is TRBJ2-3 and V is TRBV10-3, with D perhaps matching TRBD2 (5 bases). V dropped 2 bases and J dropped 4 bases, with 22 bases sitting between them. CDR3 length equals 18 residues. Germline V gives CDR1 ENHRY, CDR2 SYGVKD. As DNA, the CDR3 is TGTGCCATCAGTGAGGGAATGACCGGGGTCGATATCGCAGATACGCAGTATTTT. This sequence encodes CAISEGMTGVDIADTQYF.

The chain carries TRBV19 and TRBJ1-2; TRBD1 is a possible D gene (6 bases). Germline V gives CDR1 LNHDA, CDR2 SQIVND (reference sequence). This CDR3 spans 15 amino acids. V lost 7 bases and J lost 4, with 19 bases in between. As DNA, the CDR3 is TGTGCCAGTACCAATAGACAGGATTCTGGCTATGGCTACACCTTC. It encodes CASTNRQDSGYGYTF.

V is TRBV19 and J is TRBJ2-1; 9 bases are a match to TRBD1. The CDR3 covers 13 residues. CDR1 and CDR2 from the germline V gene are LNHDA and SQIVND (reference sequence). J was trimmed by 9 bases and V by 6 bases; bases with no gene match: 6. CDR3 loop: CASRGGGQGEQFF. CDR3 DNA sequence: TGTGCCAGTAGAGGTGGGGGACAGGGTGAGCAGTTCTTC.

The CDR3 DNA follows: TGTGCCAGCAGCTTAGCGGTCCGGGACTCGAGGAACACTGAAGCTTTCTTT. Translated: CASSLAVRDSRNTEAFF. J is TRBJ1-1 and V is TRBV7-6, with a weak D call TRBD1 (5 bases). Trimming left V 0 bases short and J 1 base short, with 15 bases between. The CDR3 extends over 17 amino acids. Germline V gives CDR1 SGHVS, CDR2 FNYEAQ.

This clone was seen more than once but under ten times. The chain carries TRBV11-2 and TRBJ1-3; a possible D gene is TRBD1 (6 bases). The V end was cut by 3 bases, the J end by 7 bases, with 7 bases between. Germline values: CDR1 SGHAT, CDR2 FQNNGV. The CDR3 runs to 12 residues. The CDR3 DNA sequence: TGTGCCAGCAGCTTGGGGGCTAACACCATATATTTT. It yields the protein CASSLGANTIYF.

The chain uses TRBV27 and TRBJ2-3; TRBD1 might be the D (6 bases). CDR1 MNHEY and CDR2 SMNVEV come from the germline V gene (reference sequence). Trimming pared 5 bases from V and 3 bases from J, leaving 9 bases between. The CDR3 sequence is 13 residues long. CDR3 region: CASSPGQTDTQYF. The CDR3 DNA reads as TGTGCCAGCAGTCCAGGACAGACAGATACGCAGTATTTT.

V gene TRBV5-1 combines with J gene TRBJ1-1; D uncertain. V lost 0 bases, J lost 3 bases, and 6 bases lay in between. This CDR3 comprises 13 residues. Germline CDR1 and CDR2: SGHRS and YFSETQ. DNA of the CDR3: TGCGCCAGCAGCTTGGCCGAGGACACTGAAGCTTTCTTT. Protein: CASSLAEDTEAFF.

The chain carries TRBV5-6 and TRBJ2-3; 9 nucleotides align to TRBD1. CDR1 is SGHDT and CDR2 is YYEEEE in the germline V gene. V was clipped by 4 bases and J by 0 bases; unmatched bases: 9. This CDR3 has 17 amino acids. The CDR3, as DNA: TGTGCCAGCAGCCCCGGGACAGGGAGTCCTAGCACAGATACGCAGTATTTT. As protein: CASSPGTGSPSTDTQYF.

The chain couples TRBV6-6 to TRBJ1-2; 9 bases match TRBD1. Looked up from germline, CDR1 is MNHNY and CDR2 is SVGAGI (reference sequence). The CDR3 has 16 residues. Trimming removed 6 bases from V and 9 bases from J; junction bases left unmatched: 17. CDR3 coding DNA: TGTGCCAGCAGACCCCCACCCGACAGGGGGGCCGATCGCTACACCTTC. Translated: CASRPPPDRGADRYTF.

V is TRBV19 and J is TRBJ2-5; 9 bases match TRBD1. This CDR3 is 14 amino acids long. With V trimmed by 5 bases and J by 4 bases, 5 bases remained unmatched. Germline CDR1 is LNHDA and CDR2 is SQIVND (reference sequence). For the CDR3, the DNA is TGTGCCAGTAGTGTACAGGGGGCGCGAGAGACCCAGTACTTC. Translated: CASSVQGARETQYF.

This clone was observed a few times. This rearrangement joins TRBV21-1 to TRBJ1-2; the listed D gene, TRBD1, was not tested against the DNA. TRBV21-1 is classified as a pseudogene. The CDR3 consists of 15 residues. The CDR3, as DNA: TGTGCCAGCAGCAACTCAACAGGTTTTAACTATGGCTACACCTTC. This translates into CASSNSTGFNYGYTF.

This chain uses TRBV28 with TRBJ2-7, with 7 bases aligning to TRBD2. Germline V gene data show CDR1 as MDHEN and CDR2 as SYDVKM. The V gene end was trimmed by 5 bases and the J gene end by 3 bases; junction bases not matched to a gene: 7. This CDR3 has 14 residues. Here the CDR3 reads CASSNTGGSYEQYF. The CDR3 DNA sequence: TGTGCCAGCAGTAACACGGGAGGTAGCTACGAGCAGTACTTC.

The chain is built from TRBV4-3 and TRBJ2-7, with a possible D match to TRBD1 (6 bases). Germline CDR1 is LGHNA and CDR2 is YSLEER. V lost 4 bases and J 6 bases, leaving 19 bases between the germline ends. This CDR3 is built from 15 residues. The CDR3 is CASSLSGEKGLEQYF. The CDR3 coding sequence is TGCGCCAGCAGCCTTTCAGGGGAAAAGGGTCTCGAGCAGTACTTC.

DNA for the CDR3: TGCGCCAGCAACGGGGATAGCACAGATACGCAGTATTTT. Translating it yields CASNGDSTDTQYF. The chain is built from TRBV10-2 and TRBJ2-3; weak D call: TRBD2 (5 bases). Trimming took 7 bases from V and 0 from J, leaving 8 bases between them. Germline V gene data show CDR1 as WSHSY and CDR2 as SAAADI. The CDR3 consists of 13 residues.

This clone appeared a single time. The genes are TRBV7-2 and TRBJ2-7, with D possibly matching TRBD2 (5 bases). V was trimmed by 3 bases and J by 2 bases, leaving 11 bases between them. This CDR3 has 14 amino acids. Germline loops: CDR1 SGHTA, CDR2 FQGNSA. The CDR3: CASSFTTGTYEQYF. The CDR3 DNA follows: TGTGCCAGCAGCTTCACCACCGGGACCTACGAGCAGTACTTC.

The chain uses TRBV9 and TRBJ2-3; TRBD2 matches at 8 bases. V shed 3 bases and J 3 bases; nucleotides not matched to a gene: 6. CDR1 and CDR2 (germline): SGDLS, YYNGEE. The CDR3 totals 15 residues. CDR3 region: CASSAIAGRTDTQYF. As DNA, the CDR3 is TGTGCCAGCAGCGCAATAGCGGGAAGGACAGATACGCAGTATTTT.

The genes are TRBV5-4 and TRBJ2-1; 8 nucleotides align to TRBD2. The V segment lost 4 bases and the J segment 7 bases; nucleotides outside the gene matches: 10. This CDR3 region has 15 residues. Per the germline V gene, CDR1 is SGHNT and CDR2 is YYREEE (reference sequence). The CDR3 loop is CASSPGGTNWNEQFF. The CDR3 DNA reads as TGTGCCAGCAGCCCGGGGGGGACTAATTGGAATGAGCAGTTCTTC.

The rearrangement uses TRBV6-2 or TRBV6-3 and TRBJ1-1, with D possibly matching TRBD1 (6 bases). Trimming stripped 5 bases from V and 5 bases from J, with 12 bases between. From germline, CDR1 is MNHEY and CDR2 SVGEGT. This CDR3 spans 13 amino acids. The CDR3 coding sequence is TGTGCCAGCAGTCAACAGGGTCGGACTGAAGCTTTCTTT. It specifies CASSQQGRTEAFF.

The V gene is TRBV7-2, the J gene TRBJ1-1; 7 bases match TRBD1. This CDR3 spans 14 amino acids. The V and J ends lost 5 bases and 9 bases, in that order; junction bases with no gene match: 12. Germline CDR1 SGHTA, CDR2 FQGNSA. CDR3: CASSRGDSRPQAFF. DNA of the CDR3: TGTGCCAGCAGCCGTGGGGACAGCAGACCGCAAGCTTTCTTT.